This is a list of T cell receptor beta chains from one sample in a study of Graves' ophthalmopathy and Graves' hyperthyroidism. TCRdb used MiXCR to reprocess the multiplex PCR reads, holding one entry per CDR3 protein. The data hold over a million distinct CDR3 sequences, with about 36% observed a single time. Sequencing was performed on peripheral blood or thyroid tissue (not recorded which). Receptors originate from an adult man with Graves' hyperthyroidism. Both conserved end residues are part of each CDR3. A D gene is named only where the DNA matches it firmly. Where a row states a size, it is once, few, many or the class of an expanded clone; other rows omit it.

d_gene,v_gene,j_gene,abundance,CDR3aa,CDR3nt
.,TRBV2,TRBJ1-4,.,CASSLQGMTNEKLFF,TGTGCCAGCAGTCTGCAGGGGATGACTAATGAAAAACTGTTTTTT
.,TRBV29-1,TRBJ2-5,once,CVGHQETQYF,TGCGTGGGCCACCAAGAGACCCAGTACTTC
TRBD1,TRBV5-1,TRBJ1-4,.,CASSSRGRREKLVF,TGCGCCAGCAGCTCCAGGGGGCGCCGCGAAAAACTGGTTTTT
TRBD1,TRBV18,TRBJ1-1,.,CASSLGTADRTEAFF,TGTGCCAGCTCACTGGGGACAGCGGATAGGACTGAAGCTTTCTTT
.,TRBV4-1,TRBJ1-5,many,CASSHRVLSIQPQHF,TGCGCCAGCAGCCATCGCGTCTTATCCATTCAGCCCCAGCATTTT
TRBD2,TRBV5-6,TRBJ2-5,.,CASTRGGGPGETQYF,TGTGCCAGCACGCGCGGGGGGGGCCCTGGCGAGACCCAGTACTTC
.,TRBV15,TRBJ1-4,few,CATSGQNEKLFF,TGTGCCACCAGCGGCCAAAATGAAAAACTGTTTTTT
.,TRBV7-2,TRBJ1-3,once,CASSRKTGSTRGNTIYF,TGCGCCAGCAGCAGAAAAACGGGGTCGACTCGTGGAAACACCATATATTTT
.,TRBV27,TRBJ2-7,.,CASSFAVGSYEQYF,TGTGCCAGCAGTTTTGCGGTGGGTTCCTACGAGCAGTACTTC
TRBD1,TRBV6-5,TRBJ2-2,few,CASSLGTGGNTGELFF,TGTGCCAGCAGTCTCGGGACAGGGGGGAACACCGGGGAGCTGTTTTTT
.,TRBV7-9,TRBJ1-1,.,CASSNDRSTEAFF,TGCGCCAGCAGCAACGACAGGTCCACTGAAGCTTTCTTT
.,TRBV5-4,TRBJ2-1,.,CASSLGSFSYNEQFF,TGCGCCAGCAGCTTGGGTAGCTTTTCCTACAATGAGCAGTTCTTC
.,TRBV11-2,TRBJ1-1,many,CASSLGKGGMSEAFF,TGTGCCAGCAGCTTAGGTAAGGGAGGAATGTCCGAAGCTTTCTTT
.,TRBV28,TRBJ1-3,few,CASQLGNTIYF,TGTGCCAGCCAACTTGGAAACACCATATATTTT
TRBD1,TRBV9,TRBJ2-7,.,CASSRTGQAYEQYF,TGTGCCAGCAGCCGGACGGGACAGGCCTACGAGCAGTACTTC
.,TRBV29-1,TRBJ1-1,many,CSATGHAGNTEAFF,TGCAGCGCGACGGGACACGCAGGGAACACTGAAGCTTTCTTT
TRBD2,TRBV5-1,TRBJ2-7,few,CASSFGGGSSYEQYF,TGCGCCAGCAGCTTTGGCGGGGGAAGCTCCTACGAGCAGTACTTC
.,TRBV5-4,TRBJ2-6,.,CASTLSATGANVLTF,TGTGCCAGCACTTTGAGTGCTACTGGGGCCAACGTCCTGACTTTC
TRBD1,TRBV4-1,TRBJ1-2,.,CASSQDQGDVGYTF,TGCGCCAGCAGCCAAGATCAGGGGGACGTCGGCTACACCTTC
TRBD1,TRBV7-2,TRBJ1-5,once,CASSSRQGHEQPQHF,TGTGCCAGCAGCTCGAGACAGGGTCACGAGCAGCCCCAGCATTTT
.,TRBV6-5,TRBJ1-1,.,CASSYGGRLEAFF,TGTGCCAGCAGCTACGGAGGCAGATTGGAAGCTTTCTTT
TRBD1,TRBV6-5,TRBJ1-4,.,CAISSQVTGALFF,TGTGCCATCAGTTCCCAGGTGACAGGGGCACTGTTTTTT
.,TRBV4-3,TRBJ1-4,few,CASSQVGGGEKLFF,TGCGCCAGCAGCCAAGTAGGGGGGGGTGAAAAACTGTTTTTT
TRBD1,TRBV10-3,TRBJ2-7,once,CAISESSAGLPTGDPYEQYF,TGTGCCATCAGTGAGTCCAGTGCTGGACTACCGACAGGGGACCCTTACGAGCAGTACTTC
.,TRBV19,TRBJ2-6,.,CASSIGGFGANVLTF,TGTGCCAGTAGTATAGGGGGTTTCGGGGCCAACGTCCTGACTTTC
.,TRBV6-6,TRBJ1-1,many,CASSYSRGDTEAFF,TGTGCCAGCAGTTACTCGAGGGGGGACACTGAAGCTTTCTTT
.,TRBV5-6,TRBJ2-7,.,CASSHDLGGSYEQYF,TGTGCCAGCAGCCACGACCTGGGGGGCTCCTACGAGCAGTACTTC
.,TRBV9,TRBJ2-2,.,CASSVAPGELFF,TGTGCCAGCAGCGTAGCACCCGGGGAGCTGTTTTTT
.,TRBV7-9,TRBJ2-7,.,CASSQDLTAPRSYEQYF,TGTGCCAGCAGCCAAGATCTGACCGCTCCTCGCTCCTACGAGCAGTACTTC
TRBD2,TRBV20-1,TRBJ2-3,.,CSATYTGGGTQYF,TGCAGTGCTACGTATACGGGGGGTGGTACGCAGTATTTT
TRBD1,TRBV29-1,TRBJ2-7,many,CSVQTGGTTLFYEQYF,TGCAGCGTCCAGACAGGGGGCACTACCCTCTTCTACGAGCAGTACTTC
.,TRBV20-1,TRBJ1-5,many,CSGSTTGNQPQHF,TGCAGTGGGTCGACGACAGGAAATCAGCCCCAGCATTTT
.,TRBV2,TRBJ1-5,many,CASGWENQPQHF,TGTGCCAGTGGATGGGAAAATCAGCCCCAGCATTTT
.,TRBV12-3/TRBV12-4,TRBJ2-7,.,CASSLNTGNYEQYF,TGTGCCAGCAGTCTAAATACAGGGAACTACGAGCAGTACTTC
TRBD1,TRBV7-8,TRBJ1-3,many,CASSFRTGSGNTIYF,TGTGCCAGCAGCTTTAGGACAGGCTCTGGAAACACCATATATTTT
.,TRBV7-8,TRBJ1-5,many,CASSLIQGPQHF,TGTGCCAGCAGCTTAATACAGGGGCCCCAGCATTTT
.,TRBV29-1,TRBJ1-1,.,CSTREKAFF,TGCAGCACCAGGGAGAAAGCTTTCTTT
.,TRBV29-1,TRBJ2-5,few,CSVTGSRETQYF,TGCAGCGTTACAGGGTCGCGAGAGACCCAGTACTTC
.,TRBV12-3/TRBV12-4,TRBJ1-5,many,CASSLGGVQPQHF,TGTGCCAGTAGTTTGGGGGGGGTCCAGCCCCAGCATTTT
TRBD1,TRBV29-1,TRBJ1-4,.,CSATGVLTEKLFF,TGCAGCGCTACAGGGGTTCTCACTGAAAAACTGTTTTTT
TRBD1,TRBV29-1,TRBJ1-2,many,CSVHADRGRRIGYTF,TGCAGCGTTCACGCGGACAGGGGCAGAAGAATCGGCTACACCTTC
TRBD1,TRBV20-1,TRBJ2-7,many,CSAEPGQGLDEQYF,TGCAGTGCTGAGCCGGGACAGGGTCTCGACGAGCAGTACTTC
.,TRBV4-2,TRBJ1-1,.,CASSHDLYTEAFF,TGTGCCAGCAGCCATGATTTGTACACTGAAGCTTTCTTT